The source of this TCR beta chain is a study of CD4 and CD8 cells across lung adenocarcinoma regions. Germline-derived CDR1 and CDR2 are MNHEY and SVGAGI. The CDR3 has 19 residues. About this clonotype: The germline gene is not matched at one end of the junction; a read error may be the cause.

MiXCR was run by TCRdb on the PCR reads, yielding one entry per CDR3 protein. The sample lists 9,500 to 11,000 distinct CDR3 sequences; around half were seen once. Samples came from patients with localized non-small cell lung adenocarcinoma. The rearrangement uses TRBV6-5 and TRBJ2-4, with TRBD2 matching over 15 bases. The sequence derives from a male donor with lung adenocarcinoma. The CD4 and CD8 labels of this study may be unreliable. The sequenced sample consisted of CD4+ T cells from the center of a lung tumor. The CDR3 protein is CASSSTGLAGGRGKNMQYF. The CDR3 region has the DNA TGTGCCAGCAGTTCCACCGGACTAGCGGGGGGGCGAGGCAAAAATATGCAGTATTTC.